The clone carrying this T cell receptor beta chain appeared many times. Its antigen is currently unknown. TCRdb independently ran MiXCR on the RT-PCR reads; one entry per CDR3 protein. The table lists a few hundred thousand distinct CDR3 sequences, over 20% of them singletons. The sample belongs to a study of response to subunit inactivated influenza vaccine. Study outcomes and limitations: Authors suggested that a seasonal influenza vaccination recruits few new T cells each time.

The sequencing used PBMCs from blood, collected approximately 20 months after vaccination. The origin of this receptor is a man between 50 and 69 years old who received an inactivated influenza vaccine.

The DNA for the CDR3 is TGCAGTGCTCCTCGTTACCTACAGGGTGACGGCTATGGCTACACCTTC. This gives the protein CSAPRYLQGDGYGYTF. The chain combines TRBV20-1 with TRBJ1-2; perhaps TRBD1 as D (6 bases). Deletions cut 5 bases from V and 4 bases from J, with 23 bases between. The germline V gene has CDR1 DFQATT and CDR2 SNEGSKA (reference sequence). The CDR3 runs to 16 residues.